The sequence of this TCR beta chain was determined in a study of T cell repertoires in cytomegalovirus infection. For the study at large: Matching HLA type and CMV infection were both indicated by public TCR beta signatures. Broader study findings: Summed frequency of shared TCR beta families picked out CMV carriers who also had the relevant HLA. The study found HLA-C-restricted CMV-specific TCR beta clonotypes dominating the ex vivo response.

TCRdb re-called the reads through MiXCR, storing one row per CDR3 protein. Among nearly 550,000 distinct CDR3 sequences listed, about 15% were seen once. Germline V lookup: CDR1 SGHVS, CDR2 FQNEAQ. The CDR3 is 16 amino acids. On this clonotype itself: Its target is unknown. At one boundary the junction diverges from the germline segment, which might be a read error.

The TCR comes from a human donor in good health (CMV status not recorded). Some clones in this sample may be carry-over from other donors' samples. The sequencing sample was made of CD8+ T cells from PBMCs. This chain joins TRBV7-8 and TRBJ2-3, with 13 bases identical to TRBD2. Written as DNA, the CDR3 is TGTGCCAGCAGCTTGGGGACTAGCGGGATAACAGATACGAAGGATTTT. This translates into CASSLGTSGITDTKDF.